The 8 T cell receptor beta chains reported below all come from one sample, sequenced in a study of beta chain features in type 1 diabetes. All of the isolated RNA was reverse transcribed, so expressed TCRB transcripts were sequenced. Method: immunoSEQ multiplex PCR; TCRdb's copy keeps in-frame clones and lacks some. The sample contains roughly 500,000 clones, approximately 10% of which appear only once. Sample: naive CD4+ T cells from blood. The receptors come from a woman aged 18-29 years in good health.

The chain combines TRBV4-2 with TRBJ1-6; possibly TRBD1 for D (5 bases). In germline, CDR1 is LGHNA, CDR2 YNFKEQ. V was shortened by 4 bases and J by 12 bases, with 13 bases between the two germline ends. CDR3 length: 13 residues. CDR3 coding DNA: TGTGCCAGCAGCCCCCGTGACAGTAGACCCCTCCACTTT. It translates to CASSPRDSRPLHF.

Only a few counts were recorded for this clone. The chain recombines TRBV6-5 with TRBJ2-7, with D possibly being TRBD1 (5 bases). This CDR3 is built from 13 residues. Germline V CDR1 and CDR2: MNHEY, SVGAGI. The V end lost 5 bases, the J end lost 3 bases, and 11 bases lay between the germline ends. The CDR3 loop is CASSRLGDYEQYV. The CDR3 DNA sequence: TGTGCCAGCAGTCGCTTAGGGGACTACGAGCAGTACGTC.

This chain connects TRBV5-4 to TRBJ1-6, with a weak D call TRBD1 (6 bases). This CDR3 is built from 13 residues. Trimming cost V 4 bases and J 9 bases, with 11 bases left between them. CDR1 is SGHNT, CDR2 YYREEE, per germline (reference sequence). The CDR3, as DNA: TGTGCCAGCAGCGAAGACAGGAGTTCACCCCTCCACTTT. Residues: CASSEDRSSPLHF. Full variable domain (rest looked up from reference TRBV5-4 and TRBJ1-6): ETGVTQSPTHLIKTRGQQVTLRCSSQSGHNTVSWYQQALGQGPQFIFQYYREEENGRGNFPPRFSGLQFPNYSSELNVNALELDDSALYLCASSEDRSSPLHFGNGTRLTVT.

This sequence joins TRBV14 and TRBJ1-2, with 7 bases that match TRBD1. V lost 0 bases and J lost 9; bases outside the gene matches: 10. The CDR3 totals 15 residues. Germline V gene lookup returns CDR1 SGHDN and CDR2 FVKESK. The CDR3 reads CASSQDMDRIASYTF. CDR3 coding DNA: TGTGCCAGCAGCCAAGATATGGACAGGATCGCGAGCTACACCTTC.

This clone was counted at least ten times. The chain carries TRBV7-9 and TRBJ2-3; D gene ambiguous. Germline lookup yields CDR1 SEHNR and CDR2 FQNEAQ (reference sequence). This CDR3 contains 12 residues. The V end was cut by 7 bases, the J end by 2 bases, with 7 bases between. The CDR3 DNA sequence: TGTGCCAGCAAGGAATCCACAGATACGCAGTATTTT. Amino acids: CASKESTDTQYF.

CDR3 in amino acids: CASSLRAGNEKLFF. The CDR3 bases are TGTGCCAGCAGCTTAAGGGCAGGGAATGAAAAACTGTTTTTT. This chain uses TRBV7-9 with TRBJ1-4; tentatively, D is TRBD1 (5 bases). V gave up 2 bases and J gave up 5 bases, with 9 bases separating them. The CDR3 covers 14 residues. CDR1 is SEHNR, CDR2 FQNEAQ, per germline (reference sequence).

The genes are TRBV7-2 and TRBJ1-2; TRBD1 is a possible D gene (5 bases). This CDR3 has 17 amino acids. Germline CDR1 and CDR2: SGHTA and FQGNSA. V dropped 0 bases and J dropped 4 bases, with 18 bases sitting between them. The CDR3 sequence: CASSLAGGGYGTYGYTF. The CDR3 coding sequence is TGTGCCAGCAGCTTAGCCGGCGGAGGGTATGGGACCTATGGCTACACCTTC. Full variable domain (outside the CDR3, taken from reference TRBV7-2 and TRBJ1-2): GAGVSQSPSNKVTEKGKDVELRCDPISGHTALYWYRQSLGQGLEFLIYFQGNSAPDKSGLPSDRFSAERTGGSVSTLTIQRTQQEDSAVYLCASSLAGGGYGTYGYTFGSGTRLTVV.

This clone has more than one count but fewer than ten. CDR3 coding DNA: TGTGCCAGCAGCTTTGTTCGGGCGGGGGACAATGAGCAGTTCTTC. It yields the protein CASSFVRAGDNEQFF. The V call is TRBV12-1, the J call TRBJ2-1; the D call of TRBD2 is as the table states it, not checked on the DNA. TRBV12-1 is listed as a pseudogene. This CDR3 spans 15 amino acids.